The TCR beta chain described here comes from a study of shared clonotypes between healthy human individuals. Trimming removed 7 bases at V and 4 bases at J, with 8 bases between. The CDR3 covers 11 residues. Germline-derived CDR1 and CDR2 are MDHEN and SYDVKM. Assay used: immunoSEQ multiplex PCR; TCRdb lists only in-frame clones, some missing. Of 2 million to 2.5 million clones listed, approximately 93% are singletons. Sequenced material: naive CD4+ T cells from PBMCs. The subset here: CD45RA+ positively selected. The receptor was derived from a young man in good health. Some clones in this sample may be carry-over from other donors' samples. This sequence joins TRBV28 and TRBJ2-7; D remains unclear. The DNA of the CDR3 is TGTGCCAGCAAATTCGGGTACGAGCAGTACTTC. Encoded protein: CASKFGYEQYF.